This is a list of T cell receptor beta chains from one sample in a study of cytomegalovirus exposure and HLA in healthy donors. Sequencing was performed with immunoSEQ multiplex PCR; in TCRdb, only in-frame clones are kept and a portion is missing. The sample shows 150,000 to 200,000 clones, 70% to 85% of them seen only once. The specimen was PBMCs. These receptors were taken from a woman aged 60-75 years in good health and CMV-seropositive. Each CDR3 is given with its conserved first and last residue. The D gene is left open where the match is weak. Rows may omit the clone size; those that give it use once, few, many or a size class.

D: TRBD2
size: .
V: TRBV10-3
J: TRBJ2-5
DNA: TGTGCCATCAGGGGGGGGGCTAGCGGGACCCAAGAGACCCAGTACTTC
CDR3: CAIRGGASGTQETQYF

D: .
size: .
V: TRBV7-2
J: TRBJ2-3
DNA: TGTGCCAGCAGCTCCCTGCCAGCGGGAGATACGCAGTATTTT
CDR3: CASSSLPAGDTQYF

D: .
size: .
V: TRBV7-2
J: TRBJ2-4
DNA: TGTGCCAGCAGCTTGGTCACTATGGGAGCCAAAAACATTCAGTACTTC
CDR3: CASSLVTMGAKNIQYF

D: TRBD1
size: .
V: TRBV6-1
J: TRBJ1-5
DNA: TGTGCCAGCAGTGAATCTGCAGGGGGGTACGGCAATCAGCCCCAGCATTTT
CDR3: CASSESAGGYGNQPQHF

D: TRBD2
size: .
V: TRBV5-1
J: TRBJ2-7
DNA: TGCGCCAGCAGCTTGCCGGGGGGGGCAAGGGACGAGCAGTACTTC
CDR3: CASSLPGGARDEQYF

D: .
size: .
V: TRBV5-1
J: TRBJ2-3
DNA: TGCGCCAGCAGCTTGGTGCAGGGGAGCACAGATACGCAGTATTTT
CDR3: CASSLVQGSTDTQYF

D: .
size: .
V: TRBV28
J: TRBJ1-5
DNA: TGTGCCAGCAGCCCCCTTGGGGGGGGCAATCAGCCCCAGCATTTT
CDR3: CASSPLGGGNQPQHF

D: TRBD1
size: .
V: TRBV7-2
J: TRBJ2-2
DNA: TGTGCCAGCAGCTGGACAGGGCAGAACACCGGGGAGCTGTTTTTT
CDR3: CASSWTGQNTGELFF

D: TRBD1
size: .
V: TRBV10-3
J: TRBJ2-1
DNA: TGTGCCATCAGGGATACGACGGGACAGTACAATGAGCAGTTCTTC
CDR3: CAIRDTTGQYNEQFF

D: .
size: .
V: TRBV11-2
J: TRBJ2-7
DNA: TGTGCCAGCAGCTTAAGCAGGGTCTCAAACTACGAGCAGTACTTC
CDR3: CASSLSRVSNYEQYF

D: TRBD1
size: .
V: TRBV29-1
J: TRBJ1-5
DNA: TGCAGCGTTGTAGAGGGGGCCAATCAGCCCCAGCATTTT
CDR3: CSVVEGANQPQHF

D: TRBD2
size: .
V: TRBV5-1
J: TRBJ2-7
DNA: TGCGCCAGCAGCGGTAGGGAGGGAGTGAGCTACGAGCAGTACTTC
CDR3: CASSGREGVSYEQYF

D: .
size: once
V: TRBV11-2
J: TRBJ1-1
DNA: TGTGCCAGCAGCCCTGTGCGGGGCACGAACACTGAAGCTTTCTTT
CDR3: CASSPVRGTNTEAFF

D: .
size: .
V: TRBV9
J: TRBJ2-3
DNA: TGTGCCAGCAGCGTAGGGGGGAGGAGGAGCACAGATACGCAGTATTTT
CDR3: CASSVGGRRSTDTQYF

D: .
size: .
V: TRBV5-1
J: TRBJ1-1
DNA: TGCGCCAGCAGAACGACAGTGAACACTGAAGCTTTCTTT
CDR3: CASRTTVNTEAFF

D: TRBD1
size: few
V: TRBV6-5
J: TRBJ2-3
DNA: TGTGCCAGCAGTCGCGACAGGGTCAACACAGATACGCAGTATTTT
CDR3: CASSRDRVNTDTQYF

D: TRBD1
size: .
V: TRBV30
J: TRBJ1-3
DNA: TGTGCCTGGAGGATGACAGGGAGTGGAAACACCATATATTTT
CDR3: CAWRMTGSGNTIYF

D: .
size: .
V: TRBV28
J: TRBJ2-7
DNA: TGTGCCAGCAGTACATCAGGATTCTCCTACGAGCAGTACTTC
CDR3: CASSTSGFSYEQYF

D: .
size: .
V: TRBV7-6
J: TRBJ1-6
DNA: TGTGCCAGCAGCTTCAGGACAGACTATAATTCACCCCTCCACTTT
CDR3: CASSFRTDYNSPLHF

D: .
size: few
V: TRBV5-1
J: TRBJ2-7
DNA: TGCGCCAGCAGCATATCTTTTGGAGGGGCCCACGAGCAGTACTTC
CDR3: CASSISFGGAHEQYF

D: .
size: .
V: TRBV4-2
J: TRBJ2-1
DNA: TGTGCCAGCAGCCGAGCCAGGGGAGACGAGCAGTTCTTC
CDR3: CASSRARGDEQFF

D: TRBD2
size: .
V: TRBV6-7
J: TRBJ2-7
DNA: TGTGCCAGCAGTTATGAGGGACTAGCCTACGAGCAGTACTTC
CDR3: CASSYEGLAYEQYF

D: TRBD2
size: .
V: TRBV5-1
J: TRBJ2-5
DNA: TGCGCCAGCAGCTCCCCTTCCTCACCTAGCGGGAGGGCGTCAGGGGAGACCCAGTACTTC
CDR3: CASSSPSSPSGRASGETQYF

D: TRBD2
size: .
V: TRBV7-7
J: TRBJ2-2
DNA: TGTGCCAGCAGCTTAAATAGCGGGGCGAACACCGGGGAGCTGTTTTTT
CDR3: CASSLNSGANTGELFF

D: TRBD1
size: .
V: TRBV23-1
J: TRBJ2-2
DNA: TGCGCCAGCAGTCAACGCCAACAGGGGGCCGACACCGGGGAGCTGTTTTTT
CDR3: CASSQRQQGADTGELFF

D: .
size: .
V: TRBV9
J: TRBJ1-1
DNA: TGTGCCAGCAGCGTTATTCAGGGGTACACTGAAGCTTTCTTT
CDR3: CASSVIQGYTEAFF

D: .
size: few
V: TRBV7-3
J: TRBJ2-4
DNA: TGTGCCAGCAGCCCCTCGGGGGGCGCGGGGAACATTCAGTACTTC
CDR3: CASSPSGGAGNIQYF

D: .
size: .
V: TRBV6-1
J: TRBJ1-4
DNA: TGTGCCAGCAAAAGGGGAGAAAAACTGTTTTTT
CDR3: CASKRGEKLFF

D: TRBD2
size: .
V: TRBV19
J: TRBJ2-4
DNA: TGTGCCAGTAGTATAGACGCGGGGGGCCAAAACATTCAGTACTTC
CDR3: CASSIDAGGQNIQYF

D: TRBD1
size: .
V: TRBV6-6
J: TRBJ1-4
DNA: TGTGCCAGCAGCACAGGGGGACGGAATGAAAAACTGTTTTTT
CDR3: CASSTGGRNEKLFF

D: TRBD1
size: .
V: TRBV7-9
J: TRBJ1-3
DNA: TGTGCCAGCAGCTTAGCGAGGCTGGGACAGGGGGCAAGAAACACCATATATTTT
CDR3: CASSLARLGQGARNTIYF

D: .
size: .
V: TRBV7-9
J: TRBJ1-4
DNA: TGTGCCAGCAGCACTCACAACGGACACAATAATGAAAAACTGTTTTTT
CDR3: CASSTHNGHNNEKLFF

D: TRBD1
size: few
V: TRBV28
J: TRBJ2-7
DNA: TGTGCCAGCAGTACAGGACAGGGTACCCACGAGCAGTACTTC
CDR3: CASSTGQGTHEQYF

D: TRBD1
size: few
V: TRBV30
J: TRBJ2-3
DNA: TGTGCCTGGACCGACAGGGGGAGTTGGACAGATACGCAGTATTTT
CDR3: CAWTDRGSWTDTQYF

D: .
size: .
V: TRBV29-1
J: TRBJ1-1
DNA: TGCAGCGTTGATGGACAGAACACTGAAGCTTTCTTT
CDR3: CSVDGQNTEAFF